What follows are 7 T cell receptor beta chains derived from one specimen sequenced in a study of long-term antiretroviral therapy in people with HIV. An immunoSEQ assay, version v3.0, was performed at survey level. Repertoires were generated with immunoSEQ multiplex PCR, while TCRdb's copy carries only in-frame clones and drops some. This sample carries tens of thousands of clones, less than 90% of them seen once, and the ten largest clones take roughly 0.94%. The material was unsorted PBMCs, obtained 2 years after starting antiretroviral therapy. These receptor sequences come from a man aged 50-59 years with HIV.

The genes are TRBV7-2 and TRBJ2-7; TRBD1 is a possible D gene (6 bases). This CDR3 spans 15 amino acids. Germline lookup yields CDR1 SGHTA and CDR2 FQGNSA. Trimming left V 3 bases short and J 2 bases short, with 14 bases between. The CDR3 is CASSFLGGGTYEQYF. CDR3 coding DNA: TGTGCCAGCAGCTTCCTTGGGGGCGGAACCTACGAGCAGTACTTC.

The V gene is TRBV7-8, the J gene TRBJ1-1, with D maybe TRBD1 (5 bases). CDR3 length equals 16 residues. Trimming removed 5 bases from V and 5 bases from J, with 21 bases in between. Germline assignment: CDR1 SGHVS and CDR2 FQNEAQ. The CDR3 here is CASSTRPLEGFTEAFF. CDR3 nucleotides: TGTGCCAGCAGCACTAGACCCCTTGAGGGGTTTACTGAAGCTTTCTTT.

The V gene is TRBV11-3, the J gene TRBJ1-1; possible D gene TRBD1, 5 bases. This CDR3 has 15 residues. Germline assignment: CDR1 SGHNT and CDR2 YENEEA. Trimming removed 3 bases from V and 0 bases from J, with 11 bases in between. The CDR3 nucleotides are TGTGCCAGCAGCTTGGAGGGACGGATGAACACTGAAGCTTTCTTT. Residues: CASSLEGRMNTEAFF. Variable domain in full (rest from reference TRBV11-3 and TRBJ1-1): EAGVVQSPRYKIIEKKQPVAFWCNPISGHNTLYWYLQNLGQGPELLIRYENEEAVDDSQLPKDRFSAERLKGVDSTLKIQPAELGDSAVYLCASSLEGRMNTEAFFGQGTRLTVV.

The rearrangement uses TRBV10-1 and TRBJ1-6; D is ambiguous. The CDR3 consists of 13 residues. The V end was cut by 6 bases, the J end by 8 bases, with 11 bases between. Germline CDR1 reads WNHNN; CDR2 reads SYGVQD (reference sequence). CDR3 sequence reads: CASRRGADSPLHF. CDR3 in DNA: TGCGCCAGCAGACGGGGTGCGGATTCACCCCTCCACTTT.

CDR3 region: CASSRDRDASPDTQYF. DNA for the CDR3: TGTGCCAGCAGCCGGGACAGGGACGCTTCTCCAGATACGCAGTATTTT. This chain joins TRBV7-9 and TRBJ2-3, with 9 bases identical to TRBD1. The V gene's germline CDR1 is SEHNR and CDR2 FQNEAQ (reference sequence). This CDR3 spans 16 amino acids. V dropped 5 bases and J dropped 4; count of bases not matched to a gene: 10.

CDR3 bases: TGTGCCAGCAGTTTACACCACGGAGAGACCCAGTACTTC. Its translation is CASSLHHGETQYF. The chain employs TRBV27 and TRBJ2-5; D uncertain. The CDR3 is made up of 13 amino acids. Trimming pared 2 bases from V and 4 bases from J, leaving 8 bases between. Germline lookup yields CDR1 MNHEY and CDR2 SMNVEV (reference sequence).

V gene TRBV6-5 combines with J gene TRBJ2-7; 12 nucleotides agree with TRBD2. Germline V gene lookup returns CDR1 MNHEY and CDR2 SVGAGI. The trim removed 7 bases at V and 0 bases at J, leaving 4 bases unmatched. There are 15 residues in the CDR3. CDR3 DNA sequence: TGTGCCAGCACCCAGACTAGCGGGAGCTCCTACGAGCAGTACTTC. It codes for CASTQTSGSSYEQYF.